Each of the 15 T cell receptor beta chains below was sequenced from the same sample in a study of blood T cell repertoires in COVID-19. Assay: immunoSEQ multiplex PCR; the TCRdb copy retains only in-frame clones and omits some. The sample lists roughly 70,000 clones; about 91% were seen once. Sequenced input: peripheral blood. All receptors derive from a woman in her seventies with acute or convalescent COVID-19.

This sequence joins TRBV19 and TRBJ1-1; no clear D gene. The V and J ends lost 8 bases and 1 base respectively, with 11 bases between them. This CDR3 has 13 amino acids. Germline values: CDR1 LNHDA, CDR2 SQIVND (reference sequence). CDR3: CASADNRNTEAFF. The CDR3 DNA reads TGTGCCAGTGCCGACAACAGGAACACTGAAGCTTTCTTT.

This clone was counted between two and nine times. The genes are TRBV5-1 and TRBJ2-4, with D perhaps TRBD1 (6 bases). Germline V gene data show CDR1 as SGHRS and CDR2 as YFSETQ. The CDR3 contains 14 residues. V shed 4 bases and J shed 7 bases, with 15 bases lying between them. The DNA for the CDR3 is TGCGCCAGCAGCGCTGGGGGCGTCCAGAACATTCAGTACTTC. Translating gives CASSAGGVQNIQYF.

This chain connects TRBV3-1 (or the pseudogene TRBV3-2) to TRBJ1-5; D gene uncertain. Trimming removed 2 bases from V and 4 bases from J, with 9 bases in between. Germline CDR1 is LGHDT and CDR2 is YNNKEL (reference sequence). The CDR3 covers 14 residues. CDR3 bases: TGTGCCAGCAGCCAACAGTCTCAGAATCAGCCCCAGCATTTT. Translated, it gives CASSQQSQNQPQHF.

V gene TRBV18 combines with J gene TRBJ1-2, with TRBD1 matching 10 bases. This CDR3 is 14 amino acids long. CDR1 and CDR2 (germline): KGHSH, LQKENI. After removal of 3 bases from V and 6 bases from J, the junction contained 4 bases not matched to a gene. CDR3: CASSPGQGLDGYTF. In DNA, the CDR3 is TGTGCCAGCTCACCGGGACAGGGGTTGGATGGCTACACCTTC.

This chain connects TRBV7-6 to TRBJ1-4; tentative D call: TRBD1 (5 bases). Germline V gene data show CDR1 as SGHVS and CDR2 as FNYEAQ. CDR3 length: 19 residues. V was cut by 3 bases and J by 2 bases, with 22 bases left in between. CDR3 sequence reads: CASSFRAGTRPRTNEKLFF. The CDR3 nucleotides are TGTGCCAGCAGCTTCAGGGCGGGGACCCGACCAAGGACTAATGAAAAACTGTTTTTT.

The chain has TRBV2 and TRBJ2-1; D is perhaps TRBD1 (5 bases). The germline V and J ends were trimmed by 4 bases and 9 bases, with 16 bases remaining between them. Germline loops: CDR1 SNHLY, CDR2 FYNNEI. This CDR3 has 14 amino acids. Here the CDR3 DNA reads TGTGCCAGCAGTGGCACTATGGGGCCTAGTGAGCAGTTCTTC. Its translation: CASSGTMGPSEQFF. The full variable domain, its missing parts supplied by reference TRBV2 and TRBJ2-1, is EPEVTQTPSHQVTQMGQEVILRCVPISNHLYFYWYRQILGQKVEFLVSFYNNEISEKSEIFDDQFSVERPDGSNFTLKIRSTKLEDSAMYFCASSGTMGPSEQFFGPGTRLTVL.

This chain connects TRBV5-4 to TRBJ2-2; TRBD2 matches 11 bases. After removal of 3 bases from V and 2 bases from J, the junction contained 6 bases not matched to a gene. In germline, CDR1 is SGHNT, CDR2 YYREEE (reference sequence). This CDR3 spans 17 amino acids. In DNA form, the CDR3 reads TGTGCCAGCAGCTCGATGACTAGCGGGGTCAACACCGGGGAGCTGTTTTTT. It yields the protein CASSSMTSGVNTGELFF.

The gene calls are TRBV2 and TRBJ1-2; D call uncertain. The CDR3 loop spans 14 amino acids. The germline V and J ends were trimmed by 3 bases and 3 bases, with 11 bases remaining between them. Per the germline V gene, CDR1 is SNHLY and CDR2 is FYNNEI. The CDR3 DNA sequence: TGTGCCAGCAGTGAGAGGGTTACGTACTATGGCTACACCTTC. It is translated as CASSERVTYYGYTF.

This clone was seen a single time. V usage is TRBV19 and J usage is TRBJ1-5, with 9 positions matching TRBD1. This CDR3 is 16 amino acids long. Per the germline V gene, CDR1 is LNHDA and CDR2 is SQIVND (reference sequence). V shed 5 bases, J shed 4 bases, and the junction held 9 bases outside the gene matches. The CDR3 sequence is CASSRYNGQGNQPQHF. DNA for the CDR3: TGTGCCAGTAGTCGCTACAACGGACAGGGGAATCAGCCCCAGCATTTT.

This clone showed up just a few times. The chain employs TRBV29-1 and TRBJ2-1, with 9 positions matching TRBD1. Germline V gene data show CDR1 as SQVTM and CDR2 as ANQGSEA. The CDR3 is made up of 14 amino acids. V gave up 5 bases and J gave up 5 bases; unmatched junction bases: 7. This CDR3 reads CSVRTGGPHNEQFF. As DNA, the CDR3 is TGCAGCGTTAGAACAGGGGGCCCTCACAATGAGCAGTTCTTC.

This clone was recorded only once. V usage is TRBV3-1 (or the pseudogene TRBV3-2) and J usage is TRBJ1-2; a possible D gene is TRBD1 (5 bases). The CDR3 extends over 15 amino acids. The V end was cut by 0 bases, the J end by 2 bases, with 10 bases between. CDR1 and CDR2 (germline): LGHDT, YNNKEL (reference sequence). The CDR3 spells CASSQDRVRNYGYTF. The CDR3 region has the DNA TGTGCCAGCAGCCAAGACAGGGTGCGAAACTATGGCTACACCTTC.

CDR3 in DNA: TGTGCCAGCAGCTCGCCGACAGACGAGCAGTACTTC. Its translation is CASSSPTDEQYF. V is TRBV7-9 and J is TRBJ2-7, with D maybe TRBD1 (5 bases). CDR1 is SEHNR and CDR2 is FQNEAQ in the germline V gene (reference sequence). V gave up 4 bases and J gave up 5 bases, with 9 bases separating them. The CDR3 is 12 amino acids.

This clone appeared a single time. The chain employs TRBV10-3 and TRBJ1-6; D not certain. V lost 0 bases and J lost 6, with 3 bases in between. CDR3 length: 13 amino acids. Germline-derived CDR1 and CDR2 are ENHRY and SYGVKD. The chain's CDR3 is CAISESANSPLHF. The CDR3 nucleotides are TGTGCCATCAGTGAGTCGGCTAATTCACCCCTCCACTTT.

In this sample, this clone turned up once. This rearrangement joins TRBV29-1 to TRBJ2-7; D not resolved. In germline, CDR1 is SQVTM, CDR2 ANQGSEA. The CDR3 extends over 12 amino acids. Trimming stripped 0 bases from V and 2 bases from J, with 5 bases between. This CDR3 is CSVEDLPYEQYF. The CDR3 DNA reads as TGCAGCGTTGAAGATCTCCCCTACGAGCAGTACTTC.

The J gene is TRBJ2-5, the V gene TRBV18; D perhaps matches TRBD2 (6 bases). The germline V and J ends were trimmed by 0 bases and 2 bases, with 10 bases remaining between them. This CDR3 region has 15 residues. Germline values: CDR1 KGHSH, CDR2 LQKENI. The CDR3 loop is CASSPPGGLQETQYF. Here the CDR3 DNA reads TGTGCCAGCTCACCACCCGGGGGACTTCAAGAGACCCAGTACTTC.